The clone carrying this T cell receptor (beta chain) was observed a few times. This entry belongs to a study of T-cell reconstitution after alpha-beta-depleted transplantation in children. There are 17 residues in the CDR3. V shed 0 bases and J shed 3 bases, with 14 bases lying between them. Per germline, CDR1 SGHVS and CDR2 FQNEAQ. Preparation of the TCRbeta library involved a method that used unique molecular identifiers. MiXCR was run by TCRdb on the PCR reads, yielding one entry per CDR3 protein. The sample includes 240,000 or so distinct CDR3 sequences, 12% of them seen just once. This sequence joins TRBV7-8 and TRBJ1-4, with D possibly TRBD1 on 6 matching bases. The sequence was collected from a human donor who donated a stem cell graft to a child with acute lymphoblastic leukemia. This sample comprised PBMCs from the stem cell graft donor, obtained from the stem cell graft. The CDR3, as DNA: TGTGCCAGCAGCTTAGCGCGGGGGGCTCGGGCTAATGAAAAACTGTTTTTT. Protein: CASSLARGARANEKLFF. The variable domain in full, completed from reference TRBV7-8 and TRBJ1-4, reads GAGVSQSPRYKVAKRGQDVALRCDPISGHVSLFWYQQALGQGPEFLTYFQNEAQLDKSGLPSDRFFAERPEGSVSTLKIQRTQQEDSAVYLCASSLARGARANEKLFFGSGTQLSVL.